Following are 22 T cell receptor beta chains from one sample sequenced in a study of cytotoxic CD8 clonotypes in ibrutinib-treated CLL. Assay used: immunoSEQ multiplex PCR; TCRdb lists only in-frame clones, some missing. Of 50,000 to 70,000 clones in the sample, 50% to 60% were seen once. The sequenced sample was PBMCs, obtained at disease progression, from a patient treated with ibrutinib. These receptor sequences come from a human donor with chronic lymphocytic leukemia.

The genes are TRBV10-2 and TRBJ2-3; 7 positions agree with TRBD2. CDR1 is WSHSY, CDR2 SAAADI, per germline. The CDR3 loop spans 15 amino acids. Germline trimming cut 2 bases from V and 8 bases from J; bases unmatched to any gene: 10. DNA of the CDR3: TGCGCCAGCAGTGAGGCCTATCTAGCGGAAGCTACGCAGTATTTT. Translation: CASSEAYLAEATQYF.

The table lists this clone with a few counts. J is TRBJ2-3 and V is TRBV11-2, with D possibly being TRBD2 (6 bases). CDR1 and CDR2 (germline): SGHAT, FQNNGV. Trimming left V 6 bases short and J 14 bases short, with 21 bases between. CDR3 size: 13 residues. As DNA, the CDR3 is TGTGCCAGCAGATACCTTTCCCCCGGGGGTGCGTATTTT. Residues: CASRYLSPGGAYF.

This clone showed up just once. The V gene is TRBV5-1, the J gene TRBJ2-7; possibly TRBD2 for D (5 bases). The CDR3 is 14 residues long. The V end lost 0 bases, the J end lost 3 bases, and 10 bases lay between the germline ends. CDR1 and CDR2 from the germline V gene are SGHRS and YFSETQ. For the CDR3, the DNA is TGCGCCAGCAGCTTGGCCGTAGGGAGCTACGAGCAGTACTTC. Its translation: CASSLAVGSYEQYF. Variable domain in full (rest from reference TRBV5-1 and TRBJ2-7): KAGVTQTPRYLIKTRGQQVTLSCSPISGHRSVSWYQQTPGQGLQFLFEYFSETQRNKGNFPGRFSGRQFSNSRSEMNVSTLELGDSALYLCASSLAVGSYEQYFGPGTRLTVT.

This clone was counted ten times or more. V is TRBV27 and J is TRBJ2-7; no definite D call. The CDR3 sequence is 13 residues long. V lost 5 bases to trimming and J lost 1 base, with 9 bases between them. Germline CDR1 is MNHEY and CDR2 is SMNVEV (reference sequence). CDR3: CASSPLPSYEQYF. CDR3 in DNA: TGTGCCAGCAGTCCCCTACCATCCTACGAGCAGTACTTC.

This clone was detected once. The V call is TRBV5-1, the J call TRBJ2-7, with 11 bases fitting TRBD2. The V gene end was trimmed by 4 bases and the J gene end by 5 bases; junction bases not matched to a gene: 11. CDR1 and CDR2 from the germline V gene are SGHRS and YFSETQ. This CDR3 spans 16 amino acids. CDR3 in DNA: TGCGCCAGCAGCCCATTCACGACTAGCGGGACCGACGAGCAGTACTTC. It yields the protein CASSPFTTSGTDEQYF.

The gene calls are TRBV13 and TRBJ1-4; D is possibly TRBD1 (6 bases). With 5 bases removed from V and 7 bases from J, the gap between germline ends came to 11 bases. This CDR3 comprises 13 residues. Germline V CDR1 and CDR2: PRHDT, FYEKMQ (reference sequence). CDR3 residues: CASSIRTAEKLFF. In DNA, the CDR3 is TGTGCCAGCAGCATAAGGACAGCTGAAAAACTGTTTTTT.

The CDR3 nucleotides are TGCGCCAGCAGCTTGTCAGGGGGCAATTCACCCCTCCACTTT. The encoded protein is CASSLSGGNSPLHF. J is TRBJ1-6 and V is TRBV5-1; 8 nucleotides align to TRBD1. The V and J ends lost 1 base and 7 bases, in that order; junction bases with no gene match: 1. CDR3 length: 14 amino acids. CDR1 is SGHRS and CDR2 is YFSETQ in the germline V gene. Complete variable domain (other parts from reference TRBV5-1 and TRBJ1-6): KAGVTQTPRYLIKTRGQQVTLSCSPISGHRSVSWYQQTPGQGLQFLFEYFSETQRNKGNFPGRFSGRQFSNSRSEMNVSTLELGDSALYLCASSLSGGNSPLHFGNGTRLTVT.

The table lists this clone with a count of one. V gene TRBV25-1 combines with J gene TRBJ1-6, with 7 bases identical to TRBD1. The germline V gene encodes CDR1 MGHDK and CDR2 SYGVNS. This CDR3 comprises 15 residues. V dropped 3 bases and J dropped 9; count of bases not matched to a gene: 8. CDR3 loop: CASSDQQGPGSPLHF. CDR3 in DNA: TGTGCCAGCAGTGATCAACAGGGGCCAGGTTCACCCCTCCACTTT. Supplemented by reference TRBV25-1 and TRBJ1-6, the full variable domain reads EADIYQTPRYLVIGTGKKITLECSQTMGHDKMYWYQQDPGMELHLIHYSYGVNSTEKGDLSSESTVSRIRTEHFPLTLESARPSHTSQYLCASSDQQGPGSPLHFGNGTRLTVT.

This chain uses TRBV7-6 with TRBJ2-7; the D gene is possibly TRBD2 (6 bases). Per the germline V gene, CDR1 is SGHVS and CDR2 is FNYEAQ. The CDR3 covers 15 residues. The V and J ends lost 4 bases and 5 bases respectively, with 18 bases between them. The CDR3 coding sequence is TGTGCCAGCAGCTCACTAACCGGGGTAGCGGACGAGCAGTACTTC. Amino acids: CASSSLTGVADEQYF.

This clone was detected once. The chain recombines TRBV25-1 with TRBJ2-1; D ambiguous. Trimming shortened V by 1 base and J by 0 bases, and 10 bases separated the two germline ends. The CDR3 consists of 16 residues. Germline V gene lookup returns CDR1 MGHDK and CDR2 SYGVNS. For the CDR3, the DNA is TGTGCCAGCAGTGAATCGAACTTATTCTCCTACAATGAGCAGTTCTTC. Translating it yields CASSESNLFSYNEQFF.

This clone was seen ten or more times. The chain has TRBV6-5 and TRBJ2-7; the D call may be TRBD1 or TRBD2 (5 bases each). This CDR3 has 14 amino acids. Germline V gene data show CDR1 as MNHEY and CDR2 as SVGAGI. The ends were cut back, 6 bases at V and 0 bases at J, with 12 bases in the middle. Here the CDR3 reads CASSPGTFSYEQYF. For the CDR3, the DNA is TGTGCCAGCAGCCCTGGGACGTTCTCCTACGAGCAGTACTTC.

The chain couples TRBV7-8 to TRBJ2-2; the D call may be TRBD1 or TRBD2 (5 bases each). CDR3 length equals 15 residues. The germline gives CDR1 SGHVS, CDR2 FQNEAQ. The germline V and J ends were trimmed by 5 bases and 6 bases, with 16 bases remaining between them. The CDR3 nucleotides are TGTGCCAGCAGCCCGGGACCCGGGGACGCCGGGGAGCTGTTTTTT. Translating gives CASSPGPGDAGELFF.

The V gene is TRBV7-2, the J gene TRBJ2-7; 8 bases are a match to TRBD1. Germline values: CDR1 SGHTA, CDR2 FQGNSA. J lost 1 base, V lost 1 base, and 0 bases had no gene match. The CDR3 sequence is 14 residues long. CDR3 residues: CASSLDRGSYEQYF. The DNA for the CDR3 is TGTGCCAGCAGCTTAGACAGGGGGTCCTACGAGCAGTACTTC.

The rearrangement uses TRBV5-1 and TRBJ2-7, with 10 bases identical to TRBD1. This CDR3 is built from 16 residues. Trimming took 3 bases from V and 0 from J; bases not matched to a gene: 6. Germline assignment: CDR1 SGHRS and CDR2 YFSETQ. The CDR3 bases are TGCGCCAGCAGCTATTCGGGACAGGGGAACTCCTACGAGCAGTACTTC. Amino acid sequence: CASSYSGQGNSYEQYF.

This chain connects TRBV6-1 to TRBJ1-1; 8 positions agree with TRBD1. Germline CDR1 reads MNHNS; CDR2 reads SASEGT. V gave up 6 bases and J gave up 1 base; unmatched junction bases: 1. The CDR3 covers 13 residues. In DNA form, the CDR3 reads TGTGCCAGCAGAACAGGGGGGAACACTGAAGCTTTCTTT. This translates into CASRTGGNTEAFF.

J is TRBJ1-6 and V is TRBV4-1; no firm D call. Between the trimmed V and J ends, which lost 2 bases and 7 bases, there was a span of 12 bases. The CDR3 sequence is 15 residues long. The V gene's germline CDR1 is MGHRA and CDR2 YSYEKL. The CDR3 nucleotides read TGCGCCAGCAGCCAAAACGCACGGGAAAATTCACCCCTCCACTTT. Translating gives CASSQNARENSPLHF.

V and J are TRBV4-1 and TRBJ1-1; 7 bases are a match to TRBD1. V was pared by 4 bases and J by 0 bases, with 2 bases of the junction left unmatched. This CDR3 comprises 14 residues. The germline gives CDR1 MGHRA, CDR2 YSYEKL. In nucleotides, the CDR3 is TGCGCCAGCAGCCGAAGGGGGCTGAACACTGAAGCTTTCTTT. Protein: CASSRRGLNTEAFF.

The chain combines TRBV6-6 with TRBJ1-1; D unclear. The CDR3 totals 13 residues. Per germline, CDR1 MNHNY and CDR2 SVGAGI (reference sequence). Between the trimmed V and J ends, which lost 10 bases and 5 bases, there was a span of 17 bases. CDR3 loop: CATLQDVRTEAFF. In DNA, the CDR3 is TGTGCCACCCTGCAGGACGTGAGGACTGAAGCTTTCTTT.

The CDR3: CASSVWDSASFSGNTIYF. The CDR3 DNA sequence: TGTGCCAGCAGTGTCTGGGACAGTGCTTCGTTCTCTGGAAACACCATATATTTT. V is TRBV25-1 and J is TRBJ1-3, with 7 bases identical to TRBD1. CDR3 length: 18 amino acids. CDR1 is MGHDK and CDR2 is SYGVNS in the germline V gene. The J segment lost 0 bases and the V segment lost 4 bases, leaving 12 bases of the junction unmatched.

This clone was detected a few times. This chain joins TRBV28 and TRBJ2-7, with 8 bases lining up with TRBD1. The CDR3 loop spans 15 amino acids. The germline gives CDR1 MDHEN, CDR2 SYDVKM. The V segment lost 6 bases and the J segment 1 base; nucleotides outside the gene matches: 8. The CDR3 region is CASSSAGTGSYEQYF. The DNA of the CDR3 is TGTGCCAGCAGCAGCGCCGGGACAGGATCCTACGAGCAGTACTTC.

This clone showed up just a few times. This chain joins TRBV7-7 and TRBJ2-7; TRBD1 matches at 9 bases. This CDR3 region has 14 residues. J gave up 2 bases and V 5 bases, and 4 bases lay outside the gene matches. Germline CDR1 SSHAT, CDR2 FNYEAQ (reference sequence). CDR3 DNA: TGTGCCAGCAGCGCAGGACAGGGGACCTACGAGCAGTACTTC. Translating it yields CASSAGQGTYEQYF.

This clone was counted between two and nine times. The rearrangement uses TRBV28 and TRBJ2-7; D remains ambiguous. The germline CDR1 and CDR2 sequences are MDHEN and SYDVKM. This CDR3 has 15 residues. Trimming took 6 bases from V and 0 from J, leaving 15 bases between them. CDR3 in amino acids: CASSPLMWASYEQYF. Written as DNA, the CDR3 is TGTGCCAGCAGCCCTCTAATGTGGGCCTCCTACGAGCAGTACTTC.